This T cell receptor beta chain was profiled in a study of cytomegalovirus exposure and HLA in healthy donors. Findings and limits, study-wide: A few CMV-associated chains were confirmed in vitro to be specific for CMV antigens. Reports indicated that the classifier achieved high specificity and sensitivity in diagnosing cytomegalovirus status. In a later analysis, an Asian-associated ancestry cluster reportedly showed fewer N-insertions than the roughly 700-donor mean.

The primer mix had 60 Vbeta and 13 Jbeta primers. The table came from immunoSEQ multiplex PCR; TCRdb's copy has only in-frame clones and leaves some out. This table has 130,000 to 150,000 clones, 60% to 85% appearing once. On this clone itself: Its antigen is as yet unknown.

This CDR3 is 17 amino acids long. The V and J ends lost 5 bases and 7 bases, in that order; junction bases with no gene match: 16. CDR1 SGHVS and CDR2 FQNEAQ come from the germline V gene. The source of this sequence is a man between 18 and 35 years old in good health and CMV-seronegative. The chain couples TRBV7-8 to TRBJ2-1; 8 bases match TRBD1. The specimen sequenced was PBMCs. The CDR3 loop reads CASSLPLGGQGSNEQFF. The CDR3 DNA follows: TGTGCCAGCAGCCTACCCCTTGGAGGACAGGGATCGAATGAGCAGTTCTTC.